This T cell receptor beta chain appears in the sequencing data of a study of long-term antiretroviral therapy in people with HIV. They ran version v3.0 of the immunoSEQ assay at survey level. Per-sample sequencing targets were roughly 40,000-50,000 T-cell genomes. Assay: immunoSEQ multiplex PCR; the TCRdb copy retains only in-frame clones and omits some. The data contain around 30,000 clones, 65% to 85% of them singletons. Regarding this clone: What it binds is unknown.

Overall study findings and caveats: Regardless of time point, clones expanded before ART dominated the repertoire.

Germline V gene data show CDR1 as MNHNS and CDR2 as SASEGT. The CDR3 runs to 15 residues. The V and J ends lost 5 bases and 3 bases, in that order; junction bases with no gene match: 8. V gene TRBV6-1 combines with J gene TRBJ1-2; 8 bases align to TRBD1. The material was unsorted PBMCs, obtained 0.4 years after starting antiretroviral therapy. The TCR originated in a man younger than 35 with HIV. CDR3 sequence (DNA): TGTGCCAGCAGTACGCGACAGGGGAGGTACTATGGCTACACCTTC. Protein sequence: CASSTRQGRYYGYTF.